Listed below are T cell receptor beta chains from one sample, sequenced in a study of T cell responses to AZD1222 COVID-19 vaccine. Generated by immunoSEQ multiplex PCR, the TCRdb table keeps only in-frame clones and is missing some. The sample shows fewer than 200,000 clones, over 80% of them seen only once. This specimen was peripheral blood, taken on day 0 of AZD1222 vaccination. These receptors originate from an adult in good health. Both conserved end residues are part of each CDR3. D genes are given only for firm matches. Part of the rows lack a size; the others show once, few, many or a class for expanded clones.

abundance	v_gene	d_gene	j_gene	CDR3nt	CDR3aa
-	TRBV19	-	TRBJ2-2	TGTGCCAGTGAACTAGACCGCAACACCGGGGAGCTGTTTTTT	CASELDRNTGELFF
-	TRBV15	TRBD1	TRBJ1-5	TGTGCCACCAGCCCGACAGGGAGGCAGCCCCAGCATTTT	CATSPTGRQPQHF
-	TRBV28	-	TRBJ2-6	TGTGCCAGCAGTTTGTGGGATTGGCCCCAACAAGCCCCTAGCTCTGGGGCCAACGTCCTGACTTTC	CASSLWDWPQQAPSSGANVLTF
-	TRBV7-9	-	TRBJ1-2	TGTGCCAGCAGCCGGGCCCAGGGGCTCTATGGCTACACCTTC	CASSRAQGLYGYTF
-	TRBV12-2	-	TRBJ2-7	TGTGCAAGTCGCTTAGCGGCAACCTCCCCGTACTTC	CASRLAATSPYF
-	TRBV7-9	-	TRBJ1-6	TGTGCCAGCAGCCCACCTTTAGACGGGACCGGGGAGTCTTCGCCCCTCCACTTT	CASSPPLDGTGESSPLHF
-	TRBV27	TRBD2	TRBJ2-1	TGTGCCAGCACCCAGAGGGCGGGAGGCCGGGGTTCCTACAATGAGCAGTTCTTC	CASTQRAGGRGSYNEQFF
-	TRBV29-1	TRBD1	TRBJ1-1	TGCAGCGCAGACAGGGAACGGGCAGCTTTCTTT	CSADRERAAFF
-	TRBV4-3	TRBD1	TRBJ2-7	TGCGCCAGCAGCCATAGGACAGGGGGGTCCTACGAGCAGTACTTC	CASSHRTGGSYEQYF
-	TRBV7-2	-	TRBJ1-5	TGTGCCAGCAGTCACGGGGGGGCTCAGCCCCAGCATTTT	CASSHGGAQPQHF
-	TRBV6-4	-	TRBJ1-2	TGTGCCAGCAGCACCCGAGTACAAGGGGACTATGGCTACACCTTC	CASSTRVQGDYGYTF
-	TRBV18	TRBD2	TRBJ2-1	TGTGCCAGCTCACCCTCGACTAGCGGGGGGGCGGGTGAGCAGTTCTTC	CASSPSTSGGAGEQFF
-	TRBV12-3/TRBV12-4	-	TRBJ1-5	TGTGCCAGCAGTTCCGGGGGGAATCAGCCCCAGCATTTT	CASSSGGNQPQHF
-	TRBV5-3	-	TRBJ1-2	TGTGCCAGAAGCTCCGAGTCTACACAAGGCTCTGATGGCTACACCTTC	CARSSESTQGSDGYTF
few	TRBV4-1	TRBD1	TRBJ2-7	TGCGCCAGCAGCCAAGTTACAGGGGTATCCTACGAGCAGTACTTC	CASSQVTGVSYEQYF
once	TRBV5-4	-	TRBJ1-4	TGTGCCAGCAGCCTGACACAGGGCGGCGGAGAAAAACTGTTTTTT	CASSLTQGGGEKLFF
-	TRBV19	-	TRBJ1-3	TGTGCCAGTAGGGAGCAGAGCTCTGGAAACACCATATATTTT	CASREQSSGNTIYF
-	TRBV11-3	-	TRBJ2-7	TGTGCCAGCAGCCAATATTCGGGGTCCTACGAGCAGTACTTC	CASSQYSGSYEQYF
-	TRBV14	-	TRBJ1-2	TGTGCCAGCAGCCAAGTGGTGGGGGCGCATGGCTACACCTTC	CASSQVVGAHGYTF
-	TRBV5-4	TRBD1	TRBJ2-5	TGTGCCAGCAGCTTACAGGGGGCCCAAGAGACCCAGTACTTC	CASSLQGAQETQYF
-	TRBV7-2	-	TRBJ2-3	TGTGCCAGCAGCTTTGTCTACAGGGACACAGATACGCAGTATTTT	CASSFVYRDTDTQYF
-	TRBV28	-	TRBJ1-2	TGTGCCAGCAGCATATGGGACTATGGCTACACCTTC	CASSIWDYGYTF
-	TRBV3-1/TRBV3-2	TRBD1	TRBJ1-1	TGTGCCAGCAGCCCCGGACAGGGAGGAGCCACTGAAGCTTTCTTT	CASSPGQGGATEAFF
-	TRBV9	TRBD1	TRBJ1-2	TGTGCCAGCGCCCAGGGGGGGGTAGGCTATGGCTACACCTTC	CASAQGGVGYGYTF
-	TRBV12-5	-	TRBJ2-1	TGTGCTAGTGGTTTGGGGAATGAGCAGTTCTTC	CASGLGNEQFF
-	TRBV29-1	-	TRBJ2-1	TGCAGCGTTGAATCGGGTCGGGTTCGGGTTTACAATGAGCAGTTCTTC	CSVESGRVRVYNEQFF
once	TRBV19	-	TRBJ1-6	TGTGCCAGTAGTGCCCGGACAGTCCTAAATTCACCCCTCCACTTT	CASSARTVLNSPLHF